Listed here are 32 T cell receptor beta chains from one sample, sequenced in a study of molecular identifiers for immune sequencing clone quantification. Each CDR3 protein gets one entry after TCRdb re-called the PCR reads with MiXCR. The sample carries some 650,000 distinct CDR3 sequences, roughly 21% recorded once. Sequences were obtained from naive CD8+ T cells from blood, with Jurkat cell RNA spiked in. The subset is: FACS-sorted CD8+CD4-CCR7+CD45RA+ naive T cells. All receptors derive from a human donor in good health. Some libraries in this study had Jurkat cell RNA spiked in.

This clonotype was observed at least ten times. The chain is built from TRBV27 and TRBJ2-7; tentatively, D is TRBD1 or TRBD2 (6 bases each). The CDR3 is 13 amino acids. Trimming took 6 bases from V and 3 from J, leaving 12 bases between them. Looked up from germline, CDR1 is MNHEY and CDR2 is SMNVEV (reference sequence). CDR3 DNA sequence: TGTGCCAGCAGGAGGGGGACTGACTACGAGCAGTACTTC. It codes for CASRRGTDYEQYF.

The table lists this clonotype with many counts. The rearrangement links TRBV4-3 to TRBJ2-2; TRBD1 matches 7 bases. This CDR3 spans 17 amino acids. With 0 bases clipped from V and 3 bases from J, the junction kept 7 bases outside the gene matches. Per the germline V gene, CDR1 is LGHNA and CDR2 is YSLEER. Here the CDR3 DNA reads TGCGCCAGCAGCCAAGATCCTCCCACAGGGGACACCGGGGAGCTGTTTTTT. Amino acids: CASSQDPPTGDTGELFF.

This clonotype was counted ten times or more. J is TRBJ2-4 and V is TRBV27; TRBD1 aligns across 7 bases. Germline CDR1 is MNHEY and CDR2 is SMNVEV (reference sequence). The ends lost 4 bases at V and 4 bases at J; junction bases unmatched: 10. This CDR3 is 16 amino acids long. CDR3 nucleotide sequence: TGTGCCAGCAGTTCGTTATGGGACAGCATGAAAAACATTCAGTACTTC. Its translation is CASSSLWDSMKNIQYF.

This clonotype came up a few times. This chain joins TRBV7-9 and TRBJ2-7; D call uncertain. Germline V gene sequence: CDR1 SEHNR, CDR2 FQNEAQ (reference sequence). V lost 3 bases to trimming and J lost 3 bases, with 15 bases between them. The CDR3 contains 15 residues. CDR3 residues: CASSFGSSKLYEQYF. The DNA for the CDR3 is TGTGCCAGCAGCTTCGGCAGTTCAAAACTCTACGAGCAGTACTTC.

At least ten counts were recorded for this clonotype. The V call is TRBV7-6, the J call TRBJ2-7; TRBD1 matches 8 bases. The germline CDR1 and CDR2 sequences are SGHVS and FNYEAQ. With 5 bases clipped from V and 5 bases from J, the junction kept 8 bases outside the gene matches. This CDR3 is 14 amino acids long. CDR3 residues: CASSPGQGLDEQYF. In DNA, the CDR3 is TGTGCCAGCAGCCCTGGACAGGGCTTGGACGAGCAGTACTTC.

This clonotype came up many times. The chain carries TRBV28 and TRBJ2-3; D possibly matches TRBD1 or TRBD2 (5 bases each). Germline V lookup: CDR1 MDHEN, CDR2 SYDVKM. The CDR3 runs to 16 residues. Deletions cut 5 bases from V and 5 bases from J, with 20 bases between. The CDR3, as DNA: TGTGCCAGCAGTCTGCGGACGGGACCCAGGCAAGATACGCAGTATTTT. This codes for CASSLRTGPRQDTQYF.

This clonotype was counted ten times or more. The V gene is TRBV2, the J gene TRBJ1-5; D uncertain. The ends were cut back, 2 bases at V and 1 base at J, with 6 bases in the middle. Germline lookup yields CDR1 SNHLY and CDR2 FYNNEI. CDR3 length: 14 residues. CDR3 sequence reads: CASSEPDSNQPQHF. The DNA for the CDR3 is TGTGCCAGCAGTGAACCGGACAGCAATCAGCCCCAGCATTTT.

This clonotype was counted at least ten times. This rearrangement joins TRBV20-1 to TRBJ2-1; a possible D gene is TRBD1 (6 bases). The V end lost 0 bases, the J end lost 3 bases, and 15 bases lay between the germline ends. The germline V gene encodes CDR1 DFQATT and CDR2 SNEGSKA (reference sequence). The CDR3 sequence is 16 residues long. The CDR3 is CSARDVGGISYNEQFF. CDR3 DNA: TGCAGTGCTAGAGATGTAGGGGGAATAAGCTACAATGAGCAGTTCTTC.

The chain is built from TRBV15 and TRBJ2-5, with D perhaps matching TRBD1 (5 bases). This CDR3 spans 14 amino acids. Trimming took off 4 bases at V and 7 bases at J, with 16 bases between the two ends. Germline V CDR1 and CDR2: LNHNV, YYDKDF (reference sequence). In DNA form, the CDR3 reads TGTGCCACCAGCAAACCTGACAGTCTCGGGACCCAGTACTTC. Its translation: CATSKPDSLGTQYF.

This clonotype was observed many times. The V and J genes are TRBV28 and TRBJ1-1, with D perhaps matching TRBD1 (5 bases). Germline CDR1 is MDHEN and CDR2 is SYDVKM. V lost 6 bases and J lost 3, with 17 bases in between. The CDR3 spans 15 residues. The CDR3 bases are TGTGCCAGCAGCAAACGCAGGGTAAAGGACACTGAAGCTTTCTTT. Encoded protein: CASSKRRVKDTEAFF.

The chain couples TRBV12-3 or TRBV12-4 to TRBJ2-7; TRBD2 agrees at 10 bases. The CDR3 runs to 15 residues. Trimming took 5 bases from V and 3 from J; bases not matched to a gene: 7. CDR3 loop: CASSSGRARGYEQYF. In nucleotides, the CDR3 is TGTGCCAGCAGTAGCGGGAGGGCGAGAGGCTACGAGCAGTACTTC.

This clonotype has just a few counts. The chain combines TRBV27 with TRBJ2-7; TRBD2 might be the D (5 bases). Germline V gives CDR1 MNHEY, CDR2 SMNVEV (reference sequence). The CDR3 sequence is 13 residues long. V dropped 5 bases and J dropped 7 bases, with 15 bases sitting between them. The CDR3 reads CASSSGLPGEQYF. In nucleotides, the CDR3 is TGTGCCAGCAGTAGCGGACTTCCGGGGGAGCAGTACTTC.

The gene calls are TRBV19 and TRBJ1-2; 9 nucleotides line up with TRBD1. Germline V gene sequence: CDR1 LNHDA, CDR2 SQIVND (reference sequence). Germline trimming cut 4 bases from V and 3 bases from J; bases unmatched to any gene: 9. This CDR3 spans 16 amino acids. CDR3 region: CASSNKDRGEDYGYTF. CDR3 sequence (DNA): TGTGCCAGTAGTAATAAGGACAGGGGAGAAGACTATGGCTACACCTTC.

This clonotype was seen at least ten times. The J gene is TRBJ2-7, the V gene TRBV2; no definite D call. CDR3 length equals 12 residues. Trimming removed 4 bases from V and 3 bases from J, with 7 bases in between. The germline V gene has CDR1 SNHLY and CDR2 FYNNEI. The DNA of the CDR3 is TGTGCCAGCAGTGTAGGCGACTACGAGCAGTACTTC. Protein sequence: CASSVGDYEQYF.

This clonotype was detected ten times or more. This chain connects TRBV5-6 to TRBJ2-2; maybe TRBD1 (7 bases). The CDR3 contains 15 residues. Trimming cost V 4 bases and J 0 bases, with 10 bases left between them. The V gene's germline CDR1 is SGHDT and CDR2 YYEEEE. The CDR3 DNA is TGTGCCAGCAGCGCGGGACAGACGAACACCGGGGAGCTGTTTTTT. Amino acid sequence: CASSAGQTNTGELFF. Filled out from reference TRBV5-6 and TRBJ2-2, the complete variable domain reads DAGVTQSPTHLIKTRGQQVTLRCSPKSGHDTVSWYQQALGQGPQFIFQYYEEEERQRGNFPDRFSGHQFPNYSSELNVNALLLGDSALYLCASSAGQTNTGELFFGEGSRLTVL.

On this clonotype: Just one base apart from a much larger clone, this may be a read error. The V gene is TRBV6-5, the J gene TRBJ1-1, with 7 bases aligning to TRBD1. Germline V gives CDR1 MNHEY, CDR2 SVGAGI. This CDR3 region has 14 residues. CDR3 bases: TGTGCCAGCAGCTGGGGACAGTTGAACACTGAAGTTTTCTTT. Translated: CASSWGQLNTEVFF.

On this clonotype itself: This may arise from a read error, as a much more abundant clone is one base away. This chain links TRBV28 with TRBJ2-1, with 7 bases matching TRBD2. Germline CDR1 and CDR2: MDHEN and SYDVKM. The CDR3 contains 15 residues. CDR3 sequence: CASGLSPTGRDEQFF. CDR3 in DNA: TGTGCCAGCGGTTTAAGCCCGACGGGGAGGGATGAGCAGTTCTTC.

This clonotype appeared many times. This chain links TRBV11-2 with TRBJ2-1, with 10 bases lining up with TRBD2. The CDR3 spans 15 residues. From germline, CDR1 is SGHAT and CDR2 FQNNGV. V trimming: 1 base; J trimming: 6 bases; junction bases outside the gene matches: 3. This CDR3 reads CASSLVQRGGNEQFF. DNA for the CDR3: TGTGCCAGCAGCTTAGTCCAGCGGGGGGGCAATGAGCAGTTCTTC.

This sequence joins TRBV27 and TRBJ2-3; D remains unclear. Looked up from germline, CDR1 is MNHEY and CDR2 is SMNVEV (reference sequence). V was cut by 7 bases and J by 5 bases, with 7 bases left in between. This CDR3 comprises 11 residues. This CDR3 reads CASMGIDTQYF. The CDR3 nucleotides are TGTGCCAGCATGGGAATAGATACGCAGTATTTT.

The chain recombines TRBV19 with TRBJ2-2, with 13 bases identical to TRBD2. The CDR3 spans 17 residues. With V trimmed by 1 base and J by 1 base, 0 bases remained unmatched. Germline V gives CDR1 LNHDA, CDR2 SQIVND (reference sequence). This CDR3 is CASSIGTSGRNTGELFF. In DNA, the CDR3 is TGTGCCAGTAGTATAGGGACTAGCGGGAGGAACACCGGGGAGCTGTTTTTT.

This clonotype was counted at least ten times. This chain connects TRBV12-3 or TRBV12-4 to TRBJ2-3; D call uncertain. CDR3 length equals 13 residues. The germline V and J ends were trimmed by 5 bases and 11 bases, with 17 bases remaining between them. The CDR3 DNA is TGTGCCAGCAGTATCCTGTCACAGATTGGGCAGTATTTT. Protein sequence: CASSILSQIGQYF.

Comment on this clonotype: A single base separates this from a much larger clone, so it may be a read error. The chain recombines TRBV4-3 with TRBJ2-3; 7 nucleotides agree with TRBD1. Germline V gives CDR1 LGHNA, CDR2 YSLEER. J lost 4 bases, V lost 5 bases, and 12 bases had no gene match. This CDR3 region has 16 residues. The DNA for the CDR3 is TGCGCCAGCAGCAAAAACAGGGGTATGCAGTCAGATACGCAGTATTTT. Translation: CASSKNRGMQSDTQYF.

V and J are TRBV27 and TRBJ2-7; possibly TRBD1 for D (6 bases). Trimming took 4 bases from V and 4 from J, leaving 17 bases between them. CDR3 size: 15 residues. Germline loops: CDR1 MNHEY, CDR2 SMNVEV (reference sequence). CDR3 in DNA: TGTGCCAGCAGTTCTTCTCCACAGGGCATGTACGAGCAGTACTTC. Its protein product is CASSSSPQGMYEQYF.

At least ten counts were recorded for this clonotype. The rearrangement uses TRBV7-6 and TRBJ2-7, with TRBD1 matching 7 bases. This CDR3 region has 13 residues. The germline V gene has CDR1 SGHVS and CDR2 FNYEAQ. The V and J ends lost 5 bases and 5 bases, in that order; junction bases with no gene match: 6. The CDR3 DNA reads as TGTGCCAGCAGCGCAGGGGGACGCGACGAGCAGTACTTC. It encodes CASSAGGRDEQYF.

This clonotype was seen a few times. V usage is TRBV11-1 and J usage is TRBJ2-2, with D possibly called TRBD1 or TRBD2 (6 bases each). The germline CDR1 and CDR2 sequences are SGHAT and FQDESV (reference sequence). The CDR3 runs 14 residues. V lost 5 bases and J 5 bases, leaving 12 bases between the germline ends. CDR3 in amino acids: CASSERGGTGELFF. Written as DNA, the CDR3 is TGTGCCAGCAGCGAAAGAGGGGGGACCGGGGAGCTGTTTTTT.

This clonotype has just a few counts. The chain recombines TRBV7-9 with TRBJ2-1; 7 nucleotides align to TRBD2. Germline CDR1 reads SEHNR; CDR2 reads FQNEAQ (reference sequence). After removal of 7 bases from V and 7 bases from J, the junction contained 10 bases not matched to a gene. This CDR3 is built from 14 residues. CDR3 nucleotide sequence: TGTGCCAGCACTACATGGGGAGGGCGGAATGAGCAGTTCTTC. The encoded protein is CASTTWGGRNEQFF.

A word on this clonotype: Being one base from a much bigger clone, this may be a read error. J is TRBJ1-1 and V is TRBV27, with 7 bases that match TRBD1. The CDR3 has 14 residues. Germline CDR1 is MNHEY and CDR2 is SMNVEV (reference sequence). CDR3 DNA: TGTGCCAGCAGTATACAGGGGTTGAACACTGAAGCTCTCTTT. It translates to CASSIQGLNTEALF.

This clonotype was detected ten times or more. The rearrangement links TRBV5-6 to TRBJ1-4; the match to TRBD1 covers 8 bases. The CDR3 has 15 amino acids. J was trimmed by 4 bases and V by 2 bases; bases with no gene match: 4. Germline V lookup: CDR1 SGHDT, CDR2 YYEEEE. The CDR3 loop reads CASSFFTGGNEKLFF. CDR3 nucleotides: TGTGCCAGCAGCTTTTTCACAGGGGGTAATGAAAAACTGTTTTTT.

This clonotype was picked up many times. This chain joins TRBV5-1 and TRBJ2-7, with 12 bases that match TRBD2. V lost 4 bases, J lost 0 bases, and 2 bases stayed unmatched. The CDR3 extends over 15 amino acids. CDR1 is SGHRS and CDR2 is YFSETQ in the germline V gene. The CDR3 protein is CASSETSGGSYEQYF. The CDR3 coding sequence is TGCGCCAGCAGCGAGACTAGCGGGGGCTCCTACGAGCAGTACTTC.

This clonotype was seen only a few times. The rearrangement joins TRBV6-2 or TRBV6-3 to TRBJ1-1; D uncertain. This CDR3 spans 12 amino acids. The germline V gene encodes CDR1 MNHEY and CDR2 SVGEGT. The ends were cut back, 6 bases at V and 6 bases at J, with 11 bases in the middle. The CDR3 reads CASRVGSAEAFF. The CDR3, as DNA: TGTGCCAGCAGGGTCGGGTCTGCTGAAGCTTTCTTT.

This clonotype came up many times. The rearrangement joins TRBV12-5 to TRBJ1-1; no definite D call. CDR3 size: 17 residues. V was pared by 6 bases and J by 0 bases, with 20 bases between. The germline V gene has CDR1 LGHNT and CDR2 FRNRAP. The CDR3: CASGNFAGSLVNTEAFF. CDR3 in DNA: TGTGCTAGTGGCAATTTTGCAGGATCCTTGGTGAACACTGAAGCTTTCTTT.

This clonotype was seen at least ten times. The CDR3 sequence is CASSQDRLLETQYF. The CDR3 nucleotides read TGTGCCAGCAGCCAAGATCGGCTATTAGAGACCCAGTACTTC. The rearrangement links TRBV4-2 to TRBJ2-5; D is ambiguous. There are 14 residues in the CDR3. The V end was cut by 0 bases, the J end by 4 bases, with 9 bases between. The germline V gene has CDR1 LGHNA and CDR2 YNFKEQ.